This is a list of T cell receptor beta chains from one sample in a study of shared clonotypes between healthy human individuals. Assay used: immunoSEQ multiplex PCR; TCRdb lists only in-frame clones, some missing. Among approximately 740,000 clones, approximately 92% were seen once, and the ten largest hold less than 25%. Sequencing used naive CD8+ T cells sorted from blood. These receptors all come from a man aged 25-45 years in good health. Each CDR3 is given with its conserved first and last residue. Fields, in order: V gene, clone size, J gene, CDR3 length, D gene, CDR3 DNA, CDR3 protein. The D gene is left open where the match is weak. The size entry is marked missing in some rows and otherwise reads once, few, many or a size class.

TRBV11-2	-	TRBJ1-3	13	-	TGTGCCAGCAGCGGGACTGACGGAAACACCATATATTTT	CASSGTDGNTIYF
TRBV9	-	TRBJ2-1	16	-	TGTGCCAGCAGCTCTTCAGGGGCTAGCTCCTACAATGAGCAGTTCTTC	CASSSSGASSYNEQFF
TRBV27	few	TRBJ2-7	17	-	TGTGCCAGCAGTGAAACTATAGGGGGAGGGCCTCTCTACGAGCAGTACTTC	CASSETIGGGPLYEQYF
TRBV6-4	-	TRBJ2-2	13	TRBD2	TGTGCCAGCAGTGACGGGACTAGCGGGGAGCTGTTTTTT	CASSDGTSGELFF
TRBV29-1	-	TRBJ1-2	11	-	TGCAGCGTTGAGGACCGCTATGGCTACACCTTC	CSVEDRYGYTF
TRBV18	-	TRBJ2-3	13	-	TGTGCCAGCTCACCGGATAGCGAAGATACGCAGTATTTT	CASSPDSEDTQYF
TRBV7-6	-	TRBJ2-1	12	-	TGTGCCAGCAGCAGGGGCGACAATGAGCAGTTCTTC	CASSRGDNEQFF
TRBV29-1	-	TRBJ1-2	16	-	TGCAGCGTTGATAGGGGGGGACCGGAGGATCCCTATGGCTACACCTTC	CSVDRGGPEDPYGYTF
TRBV4-1	-	TRBJ2-7	16	-	TGCGCCAGCAGCCATGCGAAAGTGGGTTCGACCTACGAGCAGTACTTC	CASSHAKVGSTYEQYF
TRBV7-2	-	TRBJ2-7	15	-	TGTGCCAGCAGCTTAGGTCGGGATAATTCCTACGAGCAGTACTTC	CASSLGRDNSYEQYF
TRBV19	-	TRBJ2-1	15	-	TGTGCCAGTAGTACCGTACTTGGCACCTACAATGAGCAGTTCTTC	CASSTVLGTYNEQFF
TRBV5-6	-	TRBJ2-1	15	TRBD1	TGTGCCAGCAGCCTCCGGGACAGGGGGTCGCATGAGCAGTTCTTC	CASSLRDRGSHEQFF
TRBV11-2	-	TRBJ2-1	17	TRBD2	TGTGCCAGCAGCTTAGATTACTGGCTAGCGGGAGGTGAGGAGCAGTTCTTC	CASSLDYWLAGGEEQFF
TRBV7-9	-	TRBJ1-5	14	TRBD1	TGTGCCAGCAGTCCCGGACAGGGGAGTCAGCCCCAGCATTTT	CASSPGQGSQPQHF
TRBV27	-	TRBJ2-7	16	-	TGTGCCAGCAGTTTATATCCTGGCAGGGCCTCCTACGAGCAGTACTTC	CASSLYPGRASYEQYF
TRBV6-4	-	TRBJ1-1	14	-	TGTGCCAGCAGTGACCGCGTCGCGGACACTGAAGCTTTCTTT	CASSDRVADTEAFF
TRBV6-5	-	TRBJ1-2	13	-	TGTGCCAGCAGCCCACAGGGCCCCTATGGCTACACCTTC	CASSPQGPYGYTF
TRBV28	-	TRBJ1-2	14	TRBD1	TGTGCCAGCAGACCAAGACAGGGGATCTATGGCTACACCTTC	CASRPRQGIYGYTF
TRBV9	once	TRBJ2-3	17	TRBD2	TGTGCCAGCAGCCCCCTTCGGGGGGAGGCACCGGCAGATACGCAGTATTTT	CASSPLRGEAPADTQYF
TRBV27	-	TRBJ1-5	12	-	TGTGCCACCCGAACCTCGGGGCAGCCCCAGCATTTT	CATRTSGQPQHF
TRBV2	-	TRBJ2-7	16	-	TGTGCCAGCAGTGGGGAGGAGATGGGGAGTCTCTACGAGCAGTACTTC	CASSGEEMGSLYEQYF
TRBV7-2	-	TRBJ2-1	14	-	TGTGCCAGCAGTTGGAACCCTTGGGGCAATGAGCAGTTCTTC	CASSWNPWGNEQFF
TRBV2	-	TRBJ1-1	14	-	TGTGCCAGCAACTGGGACACTTTGAACACTGAAGCTTTCTTT	CASNWDTLNTEAFF
TRBV29-1	few	TRBJ2-7	13	-	TGCAGCGTTTTGGTGCGGAACGGGTACGAGCAGTACTTC	CSVLVRNGYEQYF
TRBV28	-	TRBJ1-5	15	TRBD1	TGTGCCAGCAGTTTAGCCGACAGGGACAATCAGCCCCAGCATTTT	CASSLADRDNQPQHF
TRBV5-1	-	TRBJ2-1	13	-	TGCGCCACCGCGGACAGCTCCTACAATGAGCAGTTCTTC	CATADSSYNEQFF
TRBV28	-	TRBJ2-7	19	TRBD1	TGTGCCAGCAGTACAAAAATTCAAAGACAGGGGGATTTGGCCTACGAGCAGTACTTC	CASSTKIQRQGDLAYEQYF
TRBV7-9	-	TRBJ2-2	17	TRBD2	TGTGCCAGCAGCTACCGGACCCGGGGGGTCAACACCGGGGAGCTGTTTTTT	CASSYRTRGVNTGELFF
TRBV11-2	-	TRBJ1-5	14	TRBD1	TGTGCCAGCAGCTTGGGACAGTTAAATCAGCCCCAGCATTTT	CASSLGQLNQPQHF
TRBV6-1	-	TRBJ1-1	13	TRBD1	TGTGCCAGCAGTATGGACAGGGGCACTGAAGCTTTCTTT	CASSMDRGTEAFF
TRBV5-4	-	TRBJ2-7	12	-	TGTGCCAGCAGCTTTAGGGGGAACGAGCAGTACTTC	CASSFRGNEQYF
TRBV11-2	-	TRBJ2-7	15	-	TGTGCCAGCAGCTTAGTCTTGACAGAACCCTACGAGCAGTACTTC	CASSLVLTEPYEQYF
TRBV30	-	TRBJ2-1	14	TRBD2	TGTGCCTGGAGTTCAGGGCTAGCGGCTAATGAGCAGTTCTTC	CAWSSGLAANEQFF
TRBV6-4	-	TRBJ2-1	15	-	TGTGCCAGCAGTGAAGCGGGCAATCCTTACAATGAGCAGTTCTTC	CASSEAGNPYNEQFF
TRBV29-1	-	TRBJ2-1	13	-	TGCAGCGTTGTAGGGCTAAACTACAATGAGCAGTTCTTC	CSVVGLNYNEQFF
TRBV6-5	-	TRBJ2-7	15	-	TGTGCCAGCAGTTACTCGCGTACTAGTAACAGCGAGCAGTACTTC	CASSYSRTSNSEQYF
TRBV5-6	once	TRBJ2-1	15	TRBD2	TGTGCCAGCAGCTGGACTAGCGGGGCTTACAATGAGCAGTTCTTC	CASSWTSGAYNEQFF
TRBV7-8	-	TRBJ2-7	19	TRBD2	TGTGCCAGCAGCTTAGCCCCGGGTTCTTGGACTAGCGGGATGTACGAGCAGTACTTC	CASSLAPGSWTSGMYEQYF
TRBV19	-	TRBJ2-1	15	TRBD1	TGTGCCAGTAGTCCCGGGACAGGGGTGTACAATGAGCAGTTCTTC	CASSPGTGVYNEQFF
TRBV7-9	-	TRBJ2-1	15	-	TGTGCCAGCAGCTCGACTCTGTTTAATTACAATGAGCAGTTCTTC	CASSSTLFNYNEQFF
TRBV19	-	TRBJ1-1	16	TRBD1	TGTGCCAGTAGGTGGACAGGGGAAGACATGAACACTGAAGCTTTCTTT	CASRWTGEDMNTEAFF
TRBV27	-	TRBJ2-1	17	TRBD2	TGTGCCAGCAGTTTAGTTTACGGGAGGGGGAACTACAATGAGCAGTTCTTC	CASSLVYGRGNYNEQFF
TRBV19	-	TRBJ2-3	13	-	TGTGCCAGTCAGGACCTAAGCACAGATACGCAGTATTTT	CASQDLSTDTQYF
TRBV4-2	-	TRBJ2-7	12	-	TGTGCCAGCAGCCAAGATTCCAACGAGCAGTACTTC	CASSQDSNEQYF
TRBV9	once	TRBJ1-2	13	-	TGTGCCAGCGGAAAGACAGTTAACTATGGCTACACCTTC	CASGKTVNYGYTF
TRBV7-8	-	TRBJ2-7	15	TRBD1	TGTGCCAGCAGCTCACCGGGACAGGGGATTGCCGAGCAGTACTTC	CASSSPGQGIAEQYF